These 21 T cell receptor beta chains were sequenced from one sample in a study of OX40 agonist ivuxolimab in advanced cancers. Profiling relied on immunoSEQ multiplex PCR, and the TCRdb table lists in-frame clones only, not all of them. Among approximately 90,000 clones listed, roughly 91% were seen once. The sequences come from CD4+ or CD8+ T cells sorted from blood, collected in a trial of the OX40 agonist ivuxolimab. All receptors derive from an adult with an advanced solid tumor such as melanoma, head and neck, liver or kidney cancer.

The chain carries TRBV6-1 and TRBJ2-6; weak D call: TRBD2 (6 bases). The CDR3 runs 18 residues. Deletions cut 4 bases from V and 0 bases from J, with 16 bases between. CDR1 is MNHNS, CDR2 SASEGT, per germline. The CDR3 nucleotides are TGTGCCAGCAGTGCTTCCCGGGACTCTTTCTCTGGGGCCAACGTCCTGACTTTC. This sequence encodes CASSASRDSFSGANVLTF.

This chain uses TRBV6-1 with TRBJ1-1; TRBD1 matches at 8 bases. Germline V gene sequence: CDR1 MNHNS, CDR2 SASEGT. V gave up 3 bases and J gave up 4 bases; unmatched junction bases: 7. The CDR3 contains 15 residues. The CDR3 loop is CASSDRAGGITEAFF. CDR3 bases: TGTGCCAGCAGTGATAGGGCAGGGGGCATCACTGAAGCTTTCTTT.

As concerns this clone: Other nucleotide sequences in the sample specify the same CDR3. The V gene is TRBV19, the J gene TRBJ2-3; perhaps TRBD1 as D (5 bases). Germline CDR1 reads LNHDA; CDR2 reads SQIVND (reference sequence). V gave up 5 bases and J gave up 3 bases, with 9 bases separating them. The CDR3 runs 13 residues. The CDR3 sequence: CASSQGGTDTQYF. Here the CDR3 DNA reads TGTGCCAGTAGTCAGGGCGGAACAGATACGCAGTATTTT. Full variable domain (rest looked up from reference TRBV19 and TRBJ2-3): DGGITQSPKYLFRKEGQNVTLSCEQNLNHDAMYWYRQDPGQGLRLIYYSQIVNDFQKGDIAEGYSVSREKKESFPLTVTSAQKNPTAFYLCASSQGGTDTQYFGPGTRLTVL.

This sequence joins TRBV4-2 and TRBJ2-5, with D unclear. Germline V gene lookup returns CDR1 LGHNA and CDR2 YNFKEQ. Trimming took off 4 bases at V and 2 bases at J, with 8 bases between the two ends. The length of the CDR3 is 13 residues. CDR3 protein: CASSLFGQETQYF. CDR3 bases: TGTGCCAGCAGCCTGTTCGGTCAAGAGACCCAGTACTTC.

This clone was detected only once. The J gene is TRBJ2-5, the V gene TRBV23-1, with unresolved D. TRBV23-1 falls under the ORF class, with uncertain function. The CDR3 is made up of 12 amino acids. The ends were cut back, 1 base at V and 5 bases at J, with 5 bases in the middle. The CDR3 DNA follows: TGCGCCAGCAGTCAATTCCAGGAGACCCAGTACTTC. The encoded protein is CASSQFQETQYF.

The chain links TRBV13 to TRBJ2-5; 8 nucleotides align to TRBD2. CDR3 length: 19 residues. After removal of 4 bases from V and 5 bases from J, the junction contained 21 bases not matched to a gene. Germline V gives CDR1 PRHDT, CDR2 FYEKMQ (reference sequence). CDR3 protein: CASSSGWGAGDSSGETQYF. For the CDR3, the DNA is TGTGCCAGCAGCTCCGGGTGGGGAGCGGGAGACTCTTCGGGGGAGACCCAGTACTTC.

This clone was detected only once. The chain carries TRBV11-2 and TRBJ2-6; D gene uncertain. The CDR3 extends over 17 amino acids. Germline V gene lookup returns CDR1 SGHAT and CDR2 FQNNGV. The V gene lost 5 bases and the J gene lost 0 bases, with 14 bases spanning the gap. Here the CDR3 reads CASSPWKGISGANVLTF. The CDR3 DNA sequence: TGTGCCAGCAGCCCCTGGAAGGGAATCTCTGGGGCCAACGTCCTGACTTTC.

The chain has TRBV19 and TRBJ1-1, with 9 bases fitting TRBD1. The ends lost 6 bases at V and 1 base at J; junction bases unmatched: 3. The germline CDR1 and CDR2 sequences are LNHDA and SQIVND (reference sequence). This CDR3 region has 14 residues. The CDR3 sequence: CASSRTGENTEAFF. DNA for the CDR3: TGTGCCAGTAGCCGGACAGGGGAGAACACTGAAGCTTTCTTT.

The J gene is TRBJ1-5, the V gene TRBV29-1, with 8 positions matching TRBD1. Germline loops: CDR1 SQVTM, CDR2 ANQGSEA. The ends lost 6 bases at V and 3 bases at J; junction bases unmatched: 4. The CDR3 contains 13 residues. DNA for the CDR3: TGCAGCGTCCGGACAGGGCTCAATCAGCCCCAGCATTTT. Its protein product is CSVRTGLNQPQHF. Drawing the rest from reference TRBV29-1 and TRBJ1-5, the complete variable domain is SAVISQKPSRDICQRGTSLTIQCQVDSQVTMMFWYRQQPGQSLTLIATANQGSEATYESGFVIDKFPISRPNLTFSTLTVSNMSPEDSSIYLCSVRTGLNQPQHFGDGTRLSIL.

The CDR3 region has the DNA TGCGCCAGCAGCCAAGGGACAGTGGCCCAAGAGACCCAGTACTTC. Translating it yields CASSQGTVAQETQYF. This chain links TRBV4-1 with TRBJ2-5, with D maybe TRBD1 (6 bases). The CDR3 spans 15 residues. The V gene's germline CDR1 is MGHRA and CDR2 YSYEKL. Trimming stripped 1 base from V and 1 base from J, with 10 bases between.

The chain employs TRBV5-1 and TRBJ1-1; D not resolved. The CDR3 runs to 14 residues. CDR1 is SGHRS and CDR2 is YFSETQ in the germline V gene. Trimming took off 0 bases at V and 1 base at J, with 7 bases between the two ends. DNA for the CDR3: TGCGCCAGCAGCTTGGCCCCACCGAACACTGAAGCTTTCTTT. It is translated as CASSLAPPNTEAFF.

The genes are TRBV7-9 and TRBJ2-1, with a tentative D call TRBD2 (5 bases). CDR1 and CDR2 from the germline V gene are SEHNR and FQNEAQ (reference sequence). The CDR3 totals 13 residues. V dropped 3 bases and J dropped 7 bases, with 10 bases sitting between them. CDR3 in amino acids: CASSFGEFNEQFF. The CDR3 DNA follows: TGTGCCAGCAGCTTCGGGGAGTTTAATGAGCAGTTCTTC.

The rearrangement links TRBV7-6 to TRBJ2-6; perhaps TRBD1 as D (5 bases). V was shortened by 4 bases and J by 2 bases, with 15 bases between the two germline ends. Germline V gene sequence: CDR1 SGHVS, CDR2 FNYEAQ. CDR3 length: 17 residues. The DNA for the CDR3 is TGTGCCAGCAGCTCTTTATCAGGGCCCACTGGGGCCAACGTCCTGACTTTC. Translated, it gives CASSSLSGPTGANVLTF.

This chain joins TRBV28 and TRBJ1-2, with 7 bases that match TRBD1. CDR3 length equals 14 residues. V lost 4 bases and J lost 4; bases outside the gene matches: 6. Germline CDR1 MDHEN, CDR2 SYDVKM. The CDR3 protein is CASSSGDRAYGYTF. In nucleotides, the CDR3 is TGTGCCAGCAGTTCCGGGGACAGAGCCTATGGCTACACCTTC.

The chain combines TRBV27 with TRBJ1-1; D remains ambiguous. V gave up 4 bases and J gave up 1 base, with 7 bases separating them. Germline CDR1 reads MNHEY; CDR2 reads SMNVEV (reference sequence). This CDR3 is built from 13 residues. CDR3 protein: CASSWAGNTEAFF. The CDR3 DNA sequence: TGTGCCAGCAGTTGGGCAGGGAACACTGAAGCTTTCTTT.

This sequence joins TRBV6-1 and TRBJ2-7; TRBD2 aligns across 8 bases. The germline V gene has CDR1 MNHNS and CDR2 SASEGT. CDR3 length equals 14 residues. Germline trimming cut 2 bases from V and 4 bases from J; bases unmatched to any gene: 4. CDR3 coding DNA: TGTGCCAGCAGTGAAATGAGCGGGAGTTACGAGCAGTACTTC. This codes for CASSEMSGSYEQYF.

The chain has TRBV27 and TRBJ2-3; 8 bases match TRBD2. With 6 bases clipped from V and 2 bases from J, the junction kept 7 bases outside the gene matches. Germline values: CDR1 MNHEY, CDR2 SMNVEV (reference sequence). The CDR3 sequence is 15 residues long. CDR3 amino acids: CASSRVGGATDTQYF. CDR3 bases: TGTGCCAGCAGCCGGGTCGGGGGGGCCACAGATACGCAGTATTTT.

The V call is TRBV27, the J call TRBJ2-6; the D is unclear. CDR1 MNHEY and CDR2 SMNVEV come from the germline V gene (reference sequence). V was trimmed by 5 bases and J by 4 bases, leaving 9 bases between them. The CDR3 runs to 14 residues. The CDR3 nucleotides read TGTGCCAGCAGTCGAAGCCCCGGGGCCAACGTCCTGACTTTC. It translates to CASSRSPGANVLTF.

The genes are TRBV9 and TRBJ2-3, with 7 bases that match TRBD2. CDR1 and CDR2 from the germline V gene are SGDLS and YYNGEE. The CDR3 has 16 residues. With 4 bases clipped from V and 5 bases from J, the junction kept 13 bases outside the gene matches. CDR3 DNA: TGTGCCAGCAGCCGCGTAGAGGGCGGGAGTGGAGATACGCAGTATTTT. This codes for CASSRVEGGSGDTQYF.

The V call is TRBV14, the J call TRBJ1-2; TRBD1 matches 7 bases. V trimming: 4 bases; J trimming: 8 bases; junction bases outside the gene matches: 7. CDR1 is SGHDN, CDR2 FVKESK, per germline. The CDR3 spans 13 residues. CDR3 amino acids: CASSPGQAWGYTF. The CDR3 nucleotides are TGTGCCAGCAGCCCCGGACAGGCGTGGGGCTACACCTTC. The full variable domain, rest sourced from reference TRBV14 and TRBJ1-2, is EAGVTQFPSHSVIEKGQTVTLRCDPISGHDNLYWYRRVMGKEIKFLLHFVKESKQDESGMPNNRFLAERTGGTYSTLKVQPAELEDSGVYFCASSPGQAWGYTFGSGTRLTVV.

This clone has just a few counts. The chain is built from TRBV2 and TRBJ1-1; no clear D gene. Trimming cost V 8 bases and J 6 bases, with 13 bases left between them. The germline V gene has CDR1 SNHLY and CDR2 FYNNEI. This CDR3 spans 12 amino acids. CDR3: CASRFVSPEAFF. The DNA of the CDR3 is TGTGCCAGCCGGTTTGTCTCCCCTGAAGCTTTCTTT.